One T cell receptor (beta chain) is described in this entry. Its antigen is not known. This specimen belongs to a study of B cell selection in AIRE deficiency. Overall study findings and caveats: Tconv and Treg cells from AIRE-deficient patients resembled healthy donors in TCRBV usage, CDR3 length and diversity. Of some 3,300 shared Treg TCRbeta sequences, roughly 32% were healthy-only, around 9.3% patient-only.

Sorting defined conventional CD4 T cells as CD4+CD127+. Germline CDR1 reads SGHTA; CDR2 reads FQGTGA. Between the trimmed V and J ends, which lost 7 bases and 7 bases, there was a span of 14 bases. The CDR3 totals 14 residues. This table comes from immunoSEQ multiplex PCR, and its TCRdb copy is limited to in-frame clones, with some not included. The profile shows some 24,000 clones, 96% of them singletons. Sequenced input: CD4+CD127+ conventional T cells sorted from PBMCs. The clonotype comes from a human donor in good health. J is TRBJ1-6 and V is TRBV7-3; no clear D gene. The CDR3 loop reads CASTPETTNSPLHF. CDR3 DNA: TGTGCCAGCACCCCGGAAACTACGAATTCACCCCTCCACTTT. The entire variable domain, with the rest obtained from reference TRBV7-3 and TRBJ1-6, is as follows: GAGVSQTPSNKVTEKGKYVELRCDPISGHTALYWYRQSLGQGPEFLIYFQGTGAADDSGLPNDRFFAVRPEGSVSTLKIQRTERGDSAVYLCASTPETTNSPLHFGNGTRLTVT.